Each of the 24 T cell receptor beta chains below was sequenced from the same sample in a study of blood T cell repertoires in COVID-19. Using immunoSEQ multiplex PCR, the repertoire was profiled, and TCRdb retains in-frame clones only, with some absent. The sample consists of around 250,000 clones, approximately 85% of them appearing once. The specimen was peripheral blood. These receptors were obtained from a human donor in a cohort sampled during active COVID-19.

The chain has TRBV27 and TRBJ2-1, with D perhaps TRBD1 (6 bases). Deletions cut 6 bases from V and 2 bases from J, with 11 bases between. Per the germline V gene, CDR1 is MNHEY and CDR2 is SMNVEV (reference sequence). The CDR3 contains 14 residues. CDR3 protein: CASSLGQPYNEQFF. CDR3 nucleotide sequence: TGTGCCAGCAGCCTCGGACAGCCCTACAATGAGCAGTTCTTC.

The chain employs TRBV5-1 and TRBJ2-6; 8 nucleotides match TRBD1. The CDR3 is 19 residues long. Trimming at V came to 2 bases and at J to 0 bases, leaving 10 bases not matched to a gene. Germline loops: CDR1 SGHRS, CDR2 YFSETQ. The CDR3 region is CASSFTLGQGGSGANVLTF. Here the CDR3 DNA reads TGCGCCAGCAGCTTTACCTTAGGACAGGGAGGCTCTGGGGCCAACGTCCTGACTTTC.

This sequence joins TRBV7-2 and TRBJ2-7; TRBD1 matches 7 bases. With V trimmed by 5 bases and J by 2 bases, 6 bases remained unmatched. Germline V gives CDR1 SGHTA, CDR2 FQGNSA. The CDR3 loop spans 14 amino acids. CDR3 residues: CASSNNQGAYEQYF. DNA for the CDR3: TGTGCCAGCAGCAATAATCAGGGGGCCTACGAGCAGTACTTC.

This chain links TRBV11-2 with TRBJ1-2, with D unclear. The CDR3 spans 12 residues. Germline-derived CDR1 and CDR2 are SGHAT and FQNNGV. V gave up 1 base and J gave up 8 bases, with 8 bases separating them. In DNA, the CDR3 is TGTGCCAGCAGCTTAGGCTTAGAGGGCTACACCTTC. Amino acid sequence: CASSLGLEGYTF.

The chain has TRBV6-2 or TRBV6-3 and TRBJ1-1; D possibly corresponds to TRBD1 (5 bases). The V gene's germline CDR1 is MNHEY and CDR2 SVGEGT. CDR3 length equals 16 residues. The V gene lost 2 bases and the J gene lost 6 bases, with 19 bases spanning the gap. The CDR3, as DNA: TGTGCCAGCAGTTACCCCCCCGGGGGGGGTGTGGCTGAAGCTTTCTTT. Translating it yields CASSYPPGGGVAEAFF.

The chain couples TRBV2 to TRBJ2-7; TRBD2 aligns across 10 bases. The CDR3 runs to 15 residues. With 7 bases clipped from V and 0 bases from J, the junction kept 6 bases outside the gene matches. CDR1 SNHLY and CDR2 FYNNEI come from the germline V gene. CDR3 sequence reads: CASIGLAESSYEQYF. The CDR3 nucleotides are TGTGCCAGCATAGGACTAGCGGAGTCCTCCTACGAGCAGTACTTC.

This clone was detected only a few times. The chain uses TRBV7-9 and TRBJ1-4; 8 bases fit TRBD1. V lost 0 bases to trimming and J lost 8 bases; unmatched junction nucleotides: 5. Germline loops: CDR1 SEHNR, CDR2 FQNEAQ (reference sequence). This CDR3 spans 15 amino acids. CDR3 DNA sequence: TGTGCCAGCAGCTTAGCGACAGGGGTGAGGGAAAAACTGTTTTTT. Encoded protein: CASSLATGVREKLFF.

This chain links TRBV5-1 with TRBJ1-1; D may be TRBD1 (5 bases). V lost 5 bases and J lost 1, with 18 bases in between. Germline V gives CDR1 SGHRS, CDR2 YFSETQ. This CDR3 is built from 16 residues. CDR3 nucleotides: TGCGCCAGCAGTACGGGCGGGGCGCGTGGGAACACTGAAGCTTTCTTT. This gives the protein CASSTGGARGNTEAFF.

This clone was observed a few times. The rearrangement links TRBV18 to TRBJ2-7, with D maybe TRBD1 (6 bases). CDR1 KGHSH and CDR2 LQKENI come from the germline V gene. This CDR3 has 15 amino acids. V shed 3 bases and J shed 0 bases, with 12 bases lying between them. CDR3 DNA sequence: TGTGCCAGCTCACCGGGATTGACAGGCTCCTACGAGCAGTACTTC. This gives the protein CASSPGLTGSYEQYF. Using reference TRBV18 and TRBJ2-7 for the parts outside the CDR3, the full variable domain is NAGVMQNPRHLVRRRGQEARLRCSPMKGHSHVYWYRQLPEEGLKFMVYLQKENIIDESGMPKERFSAEFPKEGPSILRIQQVVRGDSAAYFCASSPGLTGSYEQYFGPGTRLTVT.

This chain joins TRBV3-1 (or the pseudogene TRBV3-2) and TRBJ1-4; D remains ambiguous. Germline CDR1 and CDR2: LGHDT and YNNKEL (reference sequence). Trimming removed 1 base from V and 8 bases from J, with 8 bases in between. The CDR3 length is 13 residues. CDR3 bases: TGTGCCAGCAGCCAAGTTGGAGGGGAAAAACTGTTTTTT. Protein: CASSQVGGEKLFF.

This chain joins TRBV18 and TRBJ1-2; 10 bases are a match to TRBD1. V lost 2 bases and J lost 7; bases outside the gene matches: 7. Per the germline V gene, CDR1 is KGHSH and CDR2 is LQKENI. This CDR3 region has 15 residues. DNA of the CDR3: TGTGCCAGCTCACCAACCGGGACAGGGGATCGTGGCTACACCTTC. Translation: CASSPTGTGDRGYTF.

CDR3: CASSLSGQKETQYF. The CDR3 region has the DNA TGTGCCAGCAGCTTAAGTGGACAGAAAGAGACCCAGTACTTC. J is TRBJ2-5 and V is TRBV7-3, with D possibly being TRBD1 (6 bases). V was shortened by 1 base and J by 3 bases, with 9 bases between the two germline ends. CDR1 SGHTA and CDR2 FQGTGA come from the germline V gene. The CDR3 has 14 residues.

This clone was picked up one time. The chain carries TRBV5-1 and TRBJ1-3; tentative D call: TRBD1 (5 bases). The V gene's germline CDR1 is SGHRS and CDR2 YFSETQ. This CDR3 comprises 16 residues. The germline V and J ends were trimmed by 1 base and 2 bases, with 13 bases remaining between them. CDR3 sequence reads: CASSLYPGTTGNTIYF. For the CDR3, the DNA is TGCGCCAGCAGCTTGTATCCGGGGACTACTGGAAACACCATATATTTT.

The J gene is TRBJ2-7, the V gene TRBV11-2; D may be TRBD1 (5 bases). Trimming removed 5 bases at V and 3 bases at J, with 14 bases between. The length of the CDR3 is 14 residues. Germline V gene lookup returns CDR1 SGHAT and CDR2 FQNNGV. CDR3 region: CASSLDHDSYEQYF. The CDR3 region has the DNA TGTGCCAGCAGCCTCGACCACGACAGCTACGAGCAGTACTTC.

The chain employs TRBV28 and TRBJ2-7; 7 bases line up with TRBD2. With 3 bases clipped from V and 4 bases from J, the junction kept 3 bases outside the gene matches. The length of the CDR3 is 13 residues. CDR1 MDHEN and CDR2 SYDVKM come from the germline V gene. CDR3: CASSLGLSYEQYF. Written as DNA, the CDR3 is TGTGCCAGCAGTTTGGGACTATCTTACGAGCAGTACTTC. Combining the CDR3 with reference TRBV28 and TRBJ2-7 gives the whole variable domain DVKVTQSSRYLVKRTGEKVFLECVQDMDHENMFWYRQDPGLGLRLIYFSYDVKMKEKGDIPEGYSVSREKKERFSLILESASTNQTSMYLCASSLGLSYEQYFGPGTRLTVT.

This chain connects TRBV9 to TRBJ2-6; unclear D gene. Per the germline V gene, CDR1 is SGDLS and CDR2 is YYNGEE. The CDR3 has 13 amino acids. V shed 6 bases and J shed 4 bases, with 8 bases lying between them. Written as DNA, the CDR3 is TGTGCCAGCACCAAAACAGGGGCCAACGTCCTGACTTTC. Amino acids: CASTKTGANVLTF.

The genes are TRBV28 and TRBJ2-1; 14 nucleotides align to TRBD2. Germline-derived CDR1 and CDR2 are MDHEN and SYDVKM. CDR3 length: 16 residues. V gave up 6 bases and J gave up 10 bases; unmatched junction bases: 11. CDR3 in DNA: TGTGCCAGCAGCACCACGGGACTAGCGGGAGTAAGAGAGCAGTTCTTC. Translated: CASSTTGLAGVREQFF.

The DNA for the CDR3 is TGTGCCTGGAGTGTAGGGACAGGGAAAGAGTACTTC. Amino acids: CAWSVGTGKEYF. V is TRBV30 and J is TRBJ2-7, with TRBD1 matching 9 bases. This CDR3 region has 12 residues. The V gene's germline CDR1 is GTSNPN and CDR2 SVGIG (reference sequence). J gave up 11 bases and V 0 bases, and 5 bases lay outside the gene matches.

V usage is TRBV7-9 and J usage is TRBJ2-2; D unclear. Trimming cost V 1 base and J 4 bases, with 13 bases left between them. The CDR3 has 16 residues. Germline V gene lookup returns CDR1 SEHNR and CDR2 FQNEAQ (reference sequence). Here the CDR3 DNA reads TGTGCCAGCAGCTTAGTGCCCACGCGCCGCACCGGGGAGCTGTTTTTT. This translates into CASSLVPTRRTGELFF.

The chain joins TRBV4-1 to TRBJ1-1, with D possibly being TRBD1 (6 bases). This CDR3 spans 15 amino acids. Trimming shortened V by 3 bases and J by 5 bases, and 16 bases separated the two germline ends. Looked up from germline, CDR1 is MGHRA and CDR2 is YSYEKL. Here the CDR3 DNA reads TGCGCCAGCAGCCAGACAGGACAGCTTGGAACTGAAGCTTTCTTT. The encoded protein is CASSQTGQLGTEAFF.

The chain employs TRBV4-3 and TRBJ1-1; no definite D call. Germline V CDR1 and CDR2: LGHNA, YSLEER. CDR3 length equals 17 residues. Trimming took off 0 bases at V and 2 bases at J, with 16 bases between the two ends. CDR3 nucleotide sequence: TGCGCCAGCAGCCAAGAGGGCGGGATCGGACTAAACACTGAAGCTTTCTTT. Its translation: CASSQEGGIGLNTEAFF.

This chain joins TRBV5-1 and TRBJ2-1; TRBD2 might be the D (6 bases). Germline CDR1 is SGHRS and CDR2 is YFSETQ. V was cut by 4 bases and J by 8 bases, with 16 bases left in between. CDR3 size: 14 residues. This CDR3 reads CASSPGLEVDEQFF. The CDR3 DNA follows: TGCGCCAGCAGCCCGGGACTGGAGGTGGATGAGCAGTTCTTC.

V gene TRBV15 combines with J gene TRBJ2-1; TRBD2 aligns across 8 bases. With V trimmed by 5 bases and J by 4 bases, 10 bases remained unmatched. Looked up from germline, CDR1 is LNHNV and CDR2 is YYDKDF (reference sequence). This CDR3 region has 16 residues. This CDR3 is CATSPRDSGDYNEQFF. The DNA of the CDR3 is TGTGCCACCAGCCCCCGGGATAGCGGGGATTACAATGAGCAGTTCTTC.

V gene TRBV28 combines with J gene TRBJ1-1; TRBD1 matches at 9 bases. The V gene's germline CDR1 is MDHEN and CDR2 SYDVKM. Trimming cost V 8 bases and J 11 bases; bases outside gene matches: 12. The CDR3 has 13 amino acids. CDR3 residues: CASSFVQGAGAFF. In DNA form, the CDR3 reads TGTGCCAGCTCCTTCGTACAGGGGGCGGGGGCTTTCTTT.